This record covers a single T cell receptor beta chain. The V end lost 0 bases, the J end lost 6 bases, and 5 bases lay between the germline ends. CDR1 and CDR2 (germline): SEHNR, FQNEAQ (reference sequence). The CDR3 has 12 residues. This specimen comes from a study of pediatric ulcerative colitis. Measured with immunoSEQ multiplex PCR; TCRdb has only the in-frame clones, and not every one. The sample contains approximately 5,200 clones, 80% to 90% of which appear only once. The blood sample was taken during the colonoscopy visit. The chain carries TRBV7-9 and TRBJ1-1; no firm D call. Material for sequencing was blood. The sequence derives from a boy between 10 and 17 years old with mild ulcerative colitis. CDR3 nucleotide sequence: TGTGCCAGCAGCTTAGCAGGCGCTGAAGCTTTCTTT. This gives the protein CASSLAGAEAFF. Filled out from reference TRBV7-9 and TRBJ1-1, the complete variable domain reads DTGVSQNPRHKITKRGQNVTFRCDPISEHNRLYWYRQTLGQGPEFLTYFQNEAQLEKSRLLSDRFSAERPKGSFSTLEIQRTEQGDSAMYLCASSLAGAEAFFGQGTRLTVV.